These T cell receptor beta chains were read from a single sample in a study of prognosis after radiotherapy for stage I lung cancer. TCRdb ran MiXCR on the multiplex PCR reads and lists one entry per CDR3 protein. The sample includes roughly 15,000 distinct CDR3 sequences, around 33% of them seen just once. The specimen was PBMCs, collected before or after stereotactic body radiation therapy (not recorded which). The source is a donor of 50 years or more with non-small cell lung cancer. Each CDR3 is given with its conserved first and last residue. D genes are given only for firm matches. Only part of the rows carry a size: once, few, many, or a class if the clone is expanded.

size | J | V | D | DNA | CDR3
many | TRBJ2-5 | TRBV4-1 | TRBD2 | TGCGCCAGCAGCCATACCGGGTCGGTTAGGCAGGGGAAAGCGGGAGGGCCTCCAGAGACCCAGTACTTC | CASSHTGSVRQGKAGGPPETQYF
. | TRBJ2-3 | TRBV19 | TRBD2 | TGTGCCAGTAGTATTTATGCGACTAGCGGAGCTTGGGATACGCAGTATTTT | CASSIYATSGAWDTQYF
. | TRBJ2-2 | TRBV5-1 | . | TGCGCCAGCAGCTGGAGGGAGGCCGGGGAGCTGTTTTTT | CASSWREAGELFF
medium-sized | TRBJ2-1 | TRBV20-1 | TRBD2 | TGCAGTGCCACGAACCCGGGACTAGGTTACAATGAGCAGTTCTTC | CSATNPGLGYNEQFF
once | TRBJ2-1 | TRBV6-1 | TRBD2 | TGTGCCACCCGCGGGGGGGACTACAATGAGCAGTTCTTC | CATRGGDYNEQFF
many | TRBJ2-5 | TRBV2 | TRBD1 | TGTGCCAGCAGTAAGGGACAGGAAGAGACCCAGTACTTC | CASSKGQEETQYF
many | TRBJ2-7 | TRBV20-1 | . | TGCAGTGCTAGCAAGCTCTCCTACGAGCAGTACTTC | CSASKLSYEQYF
medium-sized | TRBJ2-7 | TRBV4-1 | TRBD2 | TGCGCCAGCAGCCCCCCGGGACTAGCGGCCTACGAGCAGTACTTC | CASSPPGLAAYEQYF
many | TRBJ2-7 | TRBV2 | . | TGTGCCAGCGGGACCTTAAAACGCTACGAGCAGTACTTC | CASGTLKRYEQYF
many | TRBJ2-1 | TRBV20-1 | . | TGCAGTGCTCAGAATCCTTACACCTACAATGAGCAGTTCTTC | CSAQNPYTYNEQFF
many | TRBJ2-1 | TRBV28 | TRBD1 | TGTGCCAGCAGTTTGATACAGGGGGCCGGGGTCAGCTCCTACAATGAGCAGTTCTTC | CASSLIQGAGVSSYNEQFF
. | TRBJ1-6 | TRBV6-5 | . | TGTGCCAGCAGTTACGTTTCCGGGGAATCACCCCTCCACTTT | CASSYVSGESPLHF
many | TRBJ2-6 | TRBV20-1 | TRBD1 | TGCAGTGCTAGGCCACTACAGGGGAGTGGGGCCAACGTCCTGACTTTC | CSARPLQGSGANVLTF
many | TRBJ2-1 | TRBV12-5 | . | TGTGCTAGTGGTTTTGAAACTCCCGAGAGGGGTGAGCAGTTCTTC | CASGFETPERGEQFF
many | TRBJ2-5 | TRBV6-1 | . | TGTGCCAGCGAGCTCCGGGACGTAAAGACCCAGTACTTC | CASELRDVKTQYF
many | TRBJ2-3 | TRBV18 | . | TGTGCCAGCTCACCACCGGGCGGGAAACGCACAGATACGCAGTATTTT | CASSPPGGKRTDTQYF
. | TRBJ1-5 | TRBV6-2/TRBV6-3 | . | TGTGCCAGTAGTGAACCTTGGCAGGGAGGTCAGCACCAGCATTTT | CASSEPWQGGQHQHF
medium-sized | TRBJ2-1 | TRBV7-3 | TRBD2 | TGTGCCAGCAGCCCTGGGACTAGCGGGAACAATGAGCAGTTCTTC | CASSPGTSGNNEQFF
many | TRBJ2-3 | TRBV19 | TRBD2 | TGTGCCAGTAGTGCCTCGGGGGGGGGCACAGATACGCAGTATTTT | CASSASGGGTDTQYF
many | TRBJ1-1 | TRBV5-1 | TRBD1 | TGCGCCAGCAGCCTGGACAGGGGCACTGAAGCTTTCTTT | CASSLDRGTEAFF
many | TRBJ2-2 | TRBV18 | TRBD1 | TGTGCCAGCTCACCCCCGGGACAGGGCTCGAACACCGGGGAGCTGTTTTTT | CASSPPGQGSNTGELFF
. | TRBJ2-7 | TRBV2 | . | TGTGCCAGCAGTGTTAGGTACGAGCAGTACTTC | CASSVRYEQYF
many | TRBJ2-7 | TRBV6-1 | TRBD1 | TGTGCCAGCAGAACTACGGGGACAGGGAAACTCGAGCAGTACTTC | CASRTTGTGKLEQYF
many | TRBJ2-3 | TRBV5-4 | . | TGTGCCAGCAGCTTACTAACTAGCACAGATACGCAGTATTTT | CASSLLTSTDTQYF
many | TRBJ1-1 | TRBV3-1 | . | TGTGCCAGCAGCCGCCGGACGAACACTGAAGCTTTCTTT | CASSRRTNTEAFF
many | TRBJ1-5 | TRBV19 | TRBD1 | TGTGCCAGTAGTCCCCAGGACAGGGGCAATCAGCCCCAGCATTTT | CASSPQDRGNQPQHF
many | TRBJ1-2 | TRBV28 | . | TGTGCCACCCGACAGGTTTTAGGATTCGATGGCTACACCTTC | CATRQVLGFDGYTF
medium-sized | TRBJ2-1 | TRBV6-5 | TRBD1 | TGTGCCAGCAGTTACTCGCAACAGGGGTATGAGCAGTTCTTC | CASSYSQQGYEQFF
. | TRBJ2-1 | TRBV19 | . | TGTGCCAGTAGTATTTCCTACCTATACAATGAGCAGTTCTTC | CASSISYLYNEQFF
many | TRBJ1-1 | TRBV4-2 | . | TGTGCCAGCAGCCAAGAGGGGGGGAGGTATAGTATGAACACTGAAGCTTTCTTT | CASSQEGGRYSMNTEAFF